This T cell receptor beta chain was found in a study of blood T cell repertoires in COVID-19. Trimming took off 4 bases at V and 2 bases at J, with 12 bases between the two ends. Germline CDR1 reads LNHDA; CDR2 reads SQIVND (reference sequence). The CDR3 sequence is 15 residues long. Sequenced by immunoSEQ multiplex PCR; TCRdb stores in-frame clones only, minus some. The sample has about 120,000 clones; 87% are singletons. Sequencing used peripheral blood. This sequence was found in a woman in her 70s with acute or convalescent COVID-19. The rearrangement joins TRBV19 to TRBJ1-5; a possible D gene is TRBD1 (5 bases). The chain's CDR3 is CASSRMMTGNQPQHF. The CDR3 coding sequence is TGTGCCAGTAGTAGGATGATGACAGGCAATCAGCCCCAGCATTTT.